The rows below give T cell receptor beta chains drawn from one sample of a study of response to subunit inactivated influenza vaccine. TCRdb re-called the RT-PCR reads through MiXCR, storing one row per CDR3 protein. The sample consists of over 300,000 distinct CDR3 sequences, 21% of them appearing once. Material: PBMCs from blood, obtained about 20 months after vaccination. These receptors were collected from a man between 45 and 75 years old who received an inactivated influenza vaccine. Both conserved end residues are part of each CDR3. Size tells how often a clone was seen (once, few, many) or the class of an expanded clone, and some rows leave it out.

>-|TRBV7-9
CASSLIQDNEQFF
>-|TRBV14
CASSARTATNEKLFF
>-|TRBV11-3
CASSPFDGSYEQYF
>few|TRBV20-1
CSAVHSGGASDTQYF
>-|TRBV6-5
CASSDSPVRTQYF
>few|TRBV12-3/TRBV12-4
CASRDTNGNQPQHF
>few|TRBV7-2
CASSSRAAGPYEQYF
>-|TRBV19
CASSLIFGLPRDRAKNGYTF
>-|TRBV20-1
CSARVSGYTF
>-|TRBV20-1
CSASSPCSYEQYF
>-|TRBV12-3/TRBV12-4
CASSFAGVNQPQHF
>few|TRBV10-3
CAISEKRPQETQYF
>once|TRBV11-1
CASSLVLSWEGKRETQYF
>-|TRBV6-5
CASSYPRAGGSYGYTF
>-|TRBV29-1
CSVEGGRQETQYF
>-|TRBV10-3
CAISTTSSGGSYEQYF
>-|TRBV2
CASRTSGGSGPYEQYF
>-|TRBV7-2
CASSYVRAGKQYF
>-|TRBV6-1
CASRNGDRYQPQHF
>-|TRBV20-1
CSAPRGRRDSPLHF
>many|TRBV6-2/TRBV6-3
CASRARGEQYF
>few|TRBV5-6
CASSSWLLSYEQYF
>-|TRBV28
CASSYVVGGYNEQFF
>-|TRBV10-2
CASSDRRVQAFF
>many|TRBV12-3/TRBV12-4
CASSYRVSGGKLFF
>few|TRBV4-3
CASSQENRYTEAFF
>-|TRBV11-2
CASSLWRSYNEQFF
>-|TRBV4-3
CASSQVTGNTGELFF
>-|TRBV4-3
CASSQAAGSYNEQFF
>many|TRBV18
CASSQTGGSGNQPQHF
>few|TRBV6-1
CASSDLWTGHEQYF